Below are 2 T cell receptor beta chains sequenced from a single sample in a study of shared T cell receptors in the human thymus (dated by TCRdb to 2020 to 2023). Library creation used the immunoSEQ multiplex PCR assay. This is the immuneACCESS table as TCRdb keeps it, with only in-frame sequences that have V and J called. A part of the clones is gone; compared with another copy, unresolved V genes explain less than half, and the rest is unexplained. Recorded for this sample are hundreds of thousands of clones; more than 70% of them occurred a single time. The ten largest clones take up 0.0094% of the sample. These data were likewise used in another study, on human thymus T cells.

Source material: thymocytes. These receptors were collected from a boy under two years old with a congenital heart defect. Donor details come from another sample of the same person, matched by shared clones.

CDR3 nucleotide sequence: TGTGCCAGCAGTGAAAGGACTAGCGACCAAGAGACCCAGTACTTC. Amino acids: CASSERTSDQETQYF. This rearrangement joins TRBV2 to TRBJ2-5; 9 nucleotides agree with TRBD2. The CDR3 is 15 amino acids. The germline CDR1 and CDR2 sequences are SNHLY and FYNNEI. The V gene end was trimmed by 2 bases and the J gene end by 0 bases; junction bases not matched to a gene: 1.

The chain is built from TRBV27 and TRBJ2-7, with 10 positions matching TRBD1. With 2 bases clipped from V and 4 bases from J, the junction kept 5 bases outside the gene matches. CDR3 length: 15 amino acids. Germline assignment: CDR1 MNHEY and CDR2 SMNVEV (reference sequence). Here the CDR3 DNA reads TGTGCCAGCAGTTTAGCGGGACAGGGGTTTTACGAGCAGTACTTC. Translating gives CASSLAGQGFYEQYF.